A selection of T cell receptor beta chains follows, all from one sample in a study of response to subunit inactivated influenza vaccine. MiXCR, run by TCRdb on the RT-PCR reads, gives a single entry per CDR3 protein. Of almost 250,000 distinct CDR3 sequences listed, 12% are singletons. This specimen consisted of non-naive T cells sorted from PBMCs, obtained roughly 15 days before vaccination. These receptor sequences come from a man aged 50 to 59 who received an inactivated influenza vaccine. CDR3s include the opening cysteine and the closing phenylalanine or tryptophan. D genes are given only for firm matches. Size is omitted from some rows. Given values are once, few, many or a class for expanded clones.

size	D	V	J	DNA	CDR3
.	TRBD2	TRBV12-3/TRBV12-4	TRBJ2-7	TGTGCCAGCAGTTTATTTCTAGCGGGCGATCCTTACGAGCAGTACTTC	CASSLFLAGDPYEQYF
many	.	TRBV28	TRBJ2-2	TGTGCCAGCAGTTTAGTCGGGGAGCTGTTTTTT	CASSLVGELFF
few	.	TRBV7-9	TRBJ2-3	TGTGCCAGCAGCTTAGATCTCCTGAGTCTGCAGTATTTT	CASSLDLLSLQYF
.	.	TRBV29-1	TRBJ2-7	TGCAGCGTTTTCTTTCGTGACAGATCCTACGAGCAGTACTTC	CSVFFRDRSYEQYF
.	.	TRBV2	TRBJ2-1	TGTGCCTGCTGTTTAGATGGAATCCGGGGGACGGAGACGTATGAGCAGTTCTTC	CACCLDGIRGTETYEQFF
.	TRBD2	TRBV7-3	TRBJ2-2	TGTGCCAGCAGCTTGGGGACTAGCGGGATCGGCGGGGAGCTGTTTTTT	CASSLGTSGIGGELFF
.	.	TRBV28	TRBJ2-7	TGTGCCAGCAGTTTGGCCTATTTGTACGAGCAGTACTTC	CASSLAYLYEQYF
few	.	TRBV29-1	TRBJ2-5	TGCAGCGTTGTTCAGGGAGAGACCCAGTACTTC	CSVVQGETQYF
many	.	TRBV28	TRBJ1-6	TGTGCCAGCAGTTTATACTTCCGTGGCAGTTCGAATAATTCACCCCTCCACTTT	CASSLYFRGSSNNSPLHF
.	.	TRBV4-2	TRBJ1-2	TGTGCCAGCAGCCTTCGGGAGTGGGGGGAGAACGGCTACACCTTC	CASSLREWGENGYTF
many	TRBD2	TRBV10-3	TRBJ2-7	TGTGCCATCAGTGGGACTAGCGGGAGTCTGCACGAGCAGTACTTC	CAISGTSGSLHEQYF
.	TRBD1	TRBV29-1	TRBJ1-3	TGCAGCGTCTCGGACAGGGGTGGAAACACCATATATTTT	CSVSDRGGNTIYF
few	.	TRBV20-1	TRBJ1-6	TGCAGTGCTAGCCCTGTACAGGGAGTGAATTCACCCCTCCACTTT	CSASPVQGVNSPLHF
.	.	TRBV20-1	TRBJ2-3	TGCAGTGCTCCCCCCGGCGGAGGCGCGATCACAGATACGCAGTATTTT	CSAPPGGGAITDTQYF
.	.	TRBV18	TRBJ2-7	TGTGCCAGCTCACCTCCGGACTTCTACGAGCAGTACTTC	CASSPPDFYEQYF
few	.	TRBV27	TRBJ1-1	TGTGCCAGCAGTTTTCAGTCGTGGAACACTGAAGCTTTCTTT	CASSFQSWNTEAFF
.	.	TRBV20-1	TRBJ2-1	TGCAGTGCTAGTCGCAGCGGTCGTTGGTTTGAGCAGTTCTTC	CSASRSGRWFEQFF
many	.	TRBV11-2	TRBJ2-4	TGTGCCAGCAGCTTAGATCAGTGGCAGGATCCGGTCAAAAACATTCAGTACTTC	CASSLDQWQDPVKNIQYF
.	.	TRBV9	TRBJ2-1	TGTGCCAGCAGCGTAGGGGCGCTCTACAATGAGCAGTTCTTC	CASSVGALYNEQFF